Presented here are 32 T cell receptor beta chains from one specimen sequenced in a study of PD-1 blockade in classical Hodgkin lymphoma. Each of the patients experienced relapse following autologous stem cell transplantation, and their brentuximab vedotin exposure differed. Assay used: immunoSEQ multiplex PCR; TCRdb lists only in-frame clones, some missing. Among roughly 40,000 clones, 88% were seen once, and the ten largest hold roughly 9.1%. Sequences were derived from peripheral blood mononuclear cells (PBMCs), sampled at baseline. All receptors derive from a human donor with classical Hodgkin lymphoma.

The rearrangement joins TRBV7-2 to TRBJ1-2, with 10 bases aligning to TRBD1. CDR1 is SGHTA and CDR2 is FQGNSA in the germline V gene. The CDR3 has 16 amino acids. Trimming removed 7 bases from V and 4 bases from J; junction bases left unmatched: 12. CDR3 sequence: CASIHDRGRRGYGYTF. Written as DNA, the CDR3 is TGTGCCAGCATCCATGACAGGGGGCGGCGTGGCTATGGCTACACCTTC.

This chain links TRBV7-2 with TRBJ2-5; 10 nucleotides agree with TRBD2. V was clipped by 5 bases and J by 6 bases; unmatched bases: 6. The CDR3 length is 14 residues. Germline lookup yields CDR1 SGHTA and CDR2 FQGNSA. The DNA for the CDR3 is TGTGCCAGCAGCCCCGGACTAGCGGTTCAGACCCAGTACTTC. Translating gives CASSPGLAVQTQYF.

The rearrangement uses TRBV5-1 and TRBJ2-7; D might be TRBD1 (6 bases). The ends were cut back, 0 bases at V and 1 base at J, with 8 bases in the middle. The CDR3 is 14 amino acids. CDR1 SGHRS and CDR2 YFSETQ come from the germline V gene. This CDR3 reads CASSLAQGSYEQYF. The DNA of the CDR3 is TGCGCCAGCAGCTTGGCCCAGGGGTCCTACGAGCAGTACTTC.

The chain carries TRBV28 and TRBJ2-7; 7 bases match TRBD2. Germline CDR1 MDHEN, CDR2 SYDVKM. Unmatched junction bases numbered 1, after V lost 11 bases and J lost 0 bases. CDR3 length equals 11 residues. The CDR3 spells CAGGGSYEQYF. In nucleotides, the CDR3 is TGTGCCGGGGGGGGCTCCTACGAGCAGTACTTC. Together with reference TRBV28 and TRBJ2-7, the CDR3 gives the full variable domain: DVKVTQSSRYLVKRTGEKVFLECVQDMDHENMFWYRQDPGLGLRLIYFSYDVKMKEKGDIPEGYSVSREKKERFSLILESASTNQTSMYLCAGGGSYEQYFGPGTRLTVT.

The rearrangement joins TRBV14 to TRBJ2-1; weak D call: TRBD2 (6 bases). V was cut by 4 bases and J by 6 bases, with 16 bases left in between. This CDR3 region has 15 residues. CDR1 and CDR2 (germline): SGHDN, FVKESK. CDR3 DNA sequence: TGTGCCAGCAGCCTTCTAGCGCCCCTTCGCAATGAGCAGTTCTTC. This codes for CASSLLAPLRNEQFF. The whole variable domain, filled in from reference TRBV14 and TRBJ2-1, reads EAGVTQFPSHSVIEKGQTVTLRCDPISGHDNLYWYRRVMGKEIKFLLHFVKESKQDESGMPNNRFLAERTGGTYSTLKVQPAELEDSGVYFCASSLLAPLRNEQFFGPGTRLTVL.

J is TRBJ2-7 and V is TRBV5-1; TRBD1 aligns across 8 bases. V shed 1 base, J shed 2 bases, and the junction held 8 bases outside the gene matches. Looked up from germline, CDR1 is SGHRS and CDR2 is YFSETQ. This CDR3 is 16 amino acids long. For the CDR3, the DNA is TGCGCCAGCAGCTTGTCCCGGACAGGGTCCACCTACGAGCAGTACTTC. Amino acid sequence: CASSLSRTGSTYEQYF.

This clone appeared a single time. The CDR3 sequence: CASSQGGQGAYNEQFF. The CDR3 region has the DNA TGTGCCAGCAGCCAAGGAGGACAGGGAGCGTACAATGAGCAGTTCTTC. V and J are TRBV5-4 and TRBJ2-1, with 8 bases fitting TRBD1. The CDR3 covers 16 residues. V was pared by 4 bases and J by 4 bases, with 10 bases of the junction left unmatched. Germline CDR1 is SGHNT and CDR2 is YYREEE (reference sequence). The complete variable domain, with remaining parts taken from reference TRBV5-4 and TRBJ2-1, reads ETGVTQSPTHLIKTRGQQVTLRCSSQSGHNTVSWYQQALGQGPQFIFQYYREEENGRGNFPPRFSGLQFPNYSSELNVNALELDDSALYLCASSQGGQGAYNEQFFGPGTRLTVL.

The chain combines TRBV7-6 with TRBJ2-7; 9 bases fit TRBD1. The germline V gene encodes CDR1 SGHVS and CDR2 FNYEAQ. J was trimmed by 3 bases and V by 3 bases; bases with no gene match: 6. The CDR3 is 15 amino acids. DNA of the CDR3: TGTGCCAGCAGCTTCGGGACAGGGTCCCTCTACGAGCAGTACTTC. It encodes CASSFGTGSLYEQYF.

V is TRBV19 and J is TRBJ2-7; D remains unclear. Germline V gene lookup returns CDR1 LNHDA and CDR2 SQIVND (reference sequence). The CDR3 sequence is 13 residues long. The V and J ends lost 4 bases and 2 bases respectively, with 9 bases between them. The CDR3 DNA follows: TGTGCCAGTAGTAAGGAGTACCCCTACGAGCAGTACTTC. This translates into CASSKEYPYEQYF.

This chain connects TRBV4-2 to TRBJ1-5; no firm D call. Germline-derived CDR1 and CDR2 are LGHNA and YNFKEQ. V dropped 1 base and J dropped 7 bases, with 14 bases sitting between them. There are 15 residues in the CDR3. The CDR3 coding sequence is TGTGCCAGCAGCCAAGGGGCCGGGCCGGCCCAGCCCCAGCATTTT. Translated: CASSQGAGPAQPQHF.

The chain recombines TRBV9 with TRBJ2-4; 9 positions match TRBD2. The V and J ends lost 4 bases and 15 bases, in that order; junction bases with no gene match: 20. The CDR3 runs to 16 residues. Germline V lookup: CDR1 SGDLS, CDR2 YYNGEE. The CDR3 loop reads CASSQMSSGGPNTRYF. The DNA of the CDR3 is TGTGCCAGCAGCCAAATGAGTAGCGGGGGTCCAAATACTCGGTACTTC.

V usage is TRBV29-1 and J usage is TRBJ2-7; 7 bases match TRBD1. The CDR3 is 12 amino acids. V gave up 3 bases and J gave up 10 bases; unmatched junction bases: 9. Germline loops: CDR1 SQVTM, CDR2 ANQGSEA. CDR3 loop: CSVDDGTEDQYF. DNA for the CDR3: TGCAGCGTTGATGATGGGACAGAGGATCAGTACTTC.

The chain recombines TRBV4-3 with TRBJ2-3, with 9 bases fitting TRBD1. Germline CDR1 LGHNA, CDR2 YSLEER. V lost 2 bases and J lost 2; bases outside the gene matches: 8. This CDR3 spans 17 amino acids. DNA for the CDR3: TGCGCCAGCAGCCAATCTACCGGGACAGGGATCACAGATACGCAGTATTTT. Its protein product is CASSQSTGTGITDTQYF.

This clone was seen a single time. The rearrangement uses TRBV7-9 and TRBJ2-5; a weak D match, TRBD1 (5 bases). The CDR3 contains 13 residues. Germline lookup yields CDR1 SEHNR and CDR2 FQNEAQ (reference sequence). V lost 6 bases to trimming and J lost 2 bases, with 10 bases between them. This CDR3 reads CASSTDRQETQYF. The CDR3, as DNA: TGTGCCAGCAGTACCGACAGACAAGAGACCCAGTACTTC.

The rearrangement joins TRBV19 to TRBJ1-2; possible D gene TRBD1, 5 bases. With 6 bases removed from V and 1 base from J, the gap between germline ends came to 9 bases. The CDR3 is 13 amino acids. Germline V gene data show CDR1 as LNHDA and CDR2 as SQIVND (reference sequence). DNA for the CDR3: TGTGCCAGTAGGGTGACAGATAACTATGGCTACACCTTC. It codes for CASRVTDNYGYTF.

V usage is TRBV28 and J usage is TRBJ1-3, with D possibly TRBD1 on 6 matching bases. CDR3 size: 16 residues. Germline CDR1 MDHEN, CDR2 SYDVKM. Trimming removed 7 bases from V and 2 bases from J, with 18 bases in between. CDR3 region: CASKSFVGGAGNTIYF. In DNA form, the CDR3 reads TGTGCCAGCAAGTCCTTTGTCGGGGGCGCTGGAAACACCATATATTTT.

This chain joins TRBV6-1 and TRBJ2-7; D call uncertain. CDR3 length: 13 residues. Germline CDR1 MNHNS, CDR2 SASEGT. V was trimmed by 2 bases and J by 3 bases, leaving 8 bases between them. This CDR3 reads CASSETRIYEQYF. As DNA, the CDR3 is TGTGCCAGCAGTGAAACAAGAATCTACGAGCAGTACTTC.

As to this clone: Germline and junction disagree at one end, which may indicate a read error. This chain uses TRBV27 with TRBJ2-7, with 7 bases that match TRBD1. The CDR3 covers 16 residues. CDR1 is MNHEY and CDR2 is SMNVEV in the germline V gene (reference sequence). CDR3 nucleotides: TGTGTCAGCAGTCCCTGGGACAGCCTGAGAACTTACGAGCAGTACTTC. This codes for CVSSPWDSLRTYEQYF.

The CDR3 protein is CASSIPISGANVLTF. CDR3 bases: TGTGCCAGTAGTATCCCCATCTCTGGGGCCAACGTCCTGACTTTC. The V gene is TRBV19, the J gene TRBJ2-6; D gene uncertain. CDR1 is LNHDA, CDR2 SQIVND, per germline (reference sequence). V lost 3 bases to trimming and J lost 0 bases, with 6 bases between them. This CDR3 has 15 amino acids.

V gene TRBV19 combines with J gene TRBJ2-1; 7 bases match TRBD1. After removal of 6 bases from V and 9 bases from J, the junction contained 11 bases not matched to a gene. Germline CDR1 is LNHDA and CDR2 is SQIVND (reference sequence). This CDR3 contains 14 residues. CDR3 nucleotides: TGTGCCAGTAGGCCCGGGACAGCCCGAGGTGAGCAGTTCTTC. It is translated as CASRPGTARGEQFF.

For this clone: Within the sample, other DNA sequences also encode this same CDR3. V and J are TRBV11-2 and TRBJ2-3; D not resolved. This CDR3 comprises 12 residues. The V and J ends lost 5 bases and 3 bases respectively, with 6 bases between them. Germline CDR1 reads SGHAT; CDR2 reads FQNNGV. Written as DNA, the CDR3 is TGTGCCAGCAGCCTCCCTACAGATACGCAGTATTTT. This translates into CASSLPTDTQYF. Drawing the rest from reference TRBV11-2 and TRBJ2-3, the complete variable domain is EAGVAQSPRYKIIEKRQSVAFWCNPISGHATLYWYQQILGQGPKLLIQFQNNGVVDDSQLPKDRFSAERLKGVDSTLKIQPAKLEDSAVYLCASSLPTDTQYFGPGTRLTVL.

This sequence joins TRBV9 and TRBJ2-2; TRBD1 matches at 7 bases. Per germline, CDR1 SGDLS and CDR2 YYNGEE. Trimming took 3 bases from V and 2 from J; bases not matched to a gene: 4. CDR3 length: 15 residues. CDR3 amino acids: CASSDDRENTGELFF. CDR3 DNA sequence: TGTGCCAGCAGCGATGACAGGGAAAACACCGGGGAGCTGTTTTTT. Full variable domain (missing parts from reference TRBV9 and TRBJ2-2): DSGVTQTPKHLITATGQRVTLRCSPRSGDLSVYWYQQSLDQGLQFLIQYYNGEERAKGNILERFSAQQFPDLHSELNLSSLELGDSALYFCASSDDRENTGELFFGEGSRLTVL.

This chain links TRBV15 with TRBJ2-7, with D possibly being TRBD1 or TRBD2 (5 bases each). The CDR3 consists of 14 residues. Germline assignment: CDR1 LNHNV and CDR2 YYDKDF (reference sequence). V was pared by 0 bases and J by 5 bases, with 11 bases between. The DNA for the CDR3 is TGTGCCACCAGCAGAGATTCAGGGAGCAACGAGCAGTACTTC. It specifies CATSRDSGSNEQYF.

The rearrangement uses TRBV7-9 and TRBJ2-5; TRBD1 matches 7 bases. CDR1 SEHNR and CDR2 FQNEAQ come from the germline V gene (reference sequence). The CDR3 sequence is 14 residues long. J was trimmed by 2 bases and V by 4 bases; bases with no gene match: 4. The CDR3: CASSYLGQQETQYF. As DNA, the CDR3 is TGTGCCAGCAGCTACCTGGGACAGCAAGAGACCCAGTACTTC.

The CDR3 nucleotides read TGCGCCAGCAGCTTGGCGGCAGGGATAGAATACGGGGAGCTGTTTTTT. Residues: CASSLAAGIEYGELFF. The chain links TRBV5-1 to TRBJ2-2, with D maybe TRBD1 (5 bases). The germline gives CDR1 SGHRS, CDR2 YFSETQ. The V end was cut by 0 bases, the J end by 7 bases, with 16 bases between. CDR3 length: 16 amino acids.

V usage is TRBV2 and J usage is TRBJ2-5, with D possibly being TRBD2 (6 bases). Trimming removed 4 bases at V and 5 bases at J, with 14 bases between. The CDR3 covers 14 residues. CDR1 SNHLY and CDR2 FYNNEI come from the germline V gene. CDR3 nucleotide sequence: TGTGCCAGCAGTGTTCGGGAGTGGGGGGAGACCCAGTACTTC. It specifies CASSVREWGETQYF. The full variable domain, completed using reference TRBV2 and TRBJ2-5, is EPEVTQTPSHQVTQMGQEVILRCVPISNHLYFYWYRQILGQKVEFLVSFYNNEISEKSEIFDDQFSVERPDGSNFTLKIRSTKLEDSAMYFCASSVREWGETQYFGPGTRLLVL.

In nucleotides, the CDR3 is TGTGCTAGTGGTTTCAGGCGGGGAACCTACAATGAGCAGTTCTTC. It encodes CASGFRRGTYNEQFF. The chain has TRBV12-5 and TRBJ2-1, with D possibly being TRBD2 (6 bases). This CDR3 comprises 15 residues. Germline values: CDR1 LGHNT, CDR2 FRNRAP. V lost 3 bases to trimming and J lost 2 bases, with 11 bases between them.

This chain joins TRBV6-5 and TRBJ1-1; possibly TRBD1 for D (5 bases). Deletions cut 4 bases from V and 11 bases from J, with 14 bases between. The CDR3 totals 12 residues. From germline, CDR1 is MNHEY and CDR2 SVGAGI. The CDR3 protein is CASSSDSARAFF. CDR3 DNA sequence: TGTGCCAGCAGTTCCGACAGTGCTCGGGCTTTCTTT.

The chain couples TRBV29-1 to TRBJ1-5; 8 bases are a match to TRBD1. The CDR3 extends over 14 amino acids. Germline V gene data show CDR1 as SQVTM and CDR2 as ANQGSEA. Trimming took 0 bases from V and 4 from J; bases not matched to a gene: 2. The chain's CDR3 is CSVEEDRANQPQHF. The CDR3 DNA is TGCAGCGTTGAAGAGGACAGGGCAAATCAGCCCCAGCATTTT.

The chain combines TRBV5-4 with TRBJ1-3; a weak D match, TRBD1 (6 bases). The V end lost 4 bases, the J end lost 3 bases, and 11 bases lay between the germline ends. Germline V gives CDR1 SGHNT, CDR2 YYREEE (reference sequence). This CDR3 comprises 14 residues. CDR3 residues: CASSKDRHGNTIYF. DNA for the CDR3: TGTGCCAGCAGCAAAGACAGGCATGGAAACACCATATATTTT.

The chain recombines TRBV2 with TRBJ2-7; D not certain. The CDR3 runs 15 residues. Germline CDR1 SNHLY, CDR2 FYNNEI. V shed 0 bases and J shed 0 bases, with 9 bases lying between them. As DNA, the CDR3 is TGTGCCAGCAGTGAAGCTGAACTCAGCTCCTACGAGCAGTACTTC. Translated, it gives CASSEAELSSYEQYF.

Written as DNA, the CDR3 is TGTGCCAGCAGCCCGGGACTAGCGGGAGCCGGCACCGGGGAGCTGTTTTTT. Protein: CASSPGLAGAGTGELFF. The chain recombines TRBV11-3 with TRBJ2-2; 14 bases are a match to TRBD2. The V segment lost 5 bases and the J segment 4 bases; nucleotides outside the gene matches: 6. This CDR3 region has 17 residues. Germline values: CDR1 SGHNT, CDR2 YENEEA.